These 18 T cell receptor beta chains share one sample of origin, sequenced in a study of regulatory dendritic cells for organ transplantation. Assay used: immunoSEQ multiplex PCR; TCRdb lists only in-frame clones, some missing. The repertoire consists of 25,000 to 35,000 clones, with roughly 85% occurring once and the leading ten covering 0.4% to 0.5%. Specimen: naive CD8+ T cells from blood. The subset denotes: CD45RA+ naive T cells. Source of these receptors: a human donor in good health.

The chain employs TRBV27 and TRBJ2-1; 11 bases are shared with TRBD2. Trimming cost V 0 bases and J 4 bases; bases outside gene matches: 5. CDR1 and CDR2 (germline): MNHEY, SMNVEV (reference sequence). The CDR3 has 17 residues. This CDR3 reads CASSLSIAGGRYNEQFF. DNA of the CDR3: TGTGCCAGCAGTTTATCTATAGCGGGGGGGCGTTACAATGAGCAGTTCTTC.

This clone was seen only a few times. Other DNA sequences of this sample code for an identical CDR3. The rearrangement uses TRBV5-1 and TRBJ1-1; 7 bases line up with TRBD1. This CDR3 comprises 12 residues. Trimming removed 7 bases from V and 1 base from J; junction bases left unmatched: 1. The germline V gene has CDR1 SGHRS and CDR2 YFSETQ. The CDR3 loop reads CASRQGNTEAFF. The CDR3 DNA reads TGCGCCAGCCGACAGGGGAACACTGAAGCTTTCTTT.

CDR3 region: CASRTGGNSGNTIYF. The CDR3 coding sequence is TGTGCCAGCAGAACAGGGGGCAACTCTGGAAACACCATATATTTT. The V and J genes are TRBV7-9 and TRBJ1-3; 9 bases line up with TRBD1. CDR3 size: 15 residues. With 6 bases clipped from V and 0 bases from J, the junction kept 3 bases outside the gene matches. Germline CDR1 is SEHNR and CDR2 is FQNEAQ (reference sequence).

The V and J genes are TRBV5-6 and TRBJ2-7; 9 nucleotides align to TRBD1. The CDR3 covers 16 residues. The V gene end was trimmed by 4 bases and the J gene end by 1 base; junction bases not matched to a gene: 9. Per germline, CDR1 SGHDT and CDR2 YYEEEE. Here the CDR3 DNA reads TGTGCCAGCAGCCCGTTGGGGGGGACAGGGTCCTACGAGCAGTACTTC. The encoded protein is CASSPLGGTGSYEQYF.

The chain has TRBV7-8 and TRBJ2-1; D might be TRBD1 (7 bases). This CDR3 contains 14 residues. In germline, CDR1 is SGHVS, CDR2 FQNEAQ. Between the trimmed V and J ends, which lost 3 bases and 8 bases, there was a span of 14 bases. DNA of the CDR3: TGTGCCAGCAGCTTCGATCTCAGGGGGGATGAGCAGTTCTTC. Its protein is CASSFDLRGDEQFF.

The table lists this clone with a count of one. The V and J genes are TRBV7-9 and TRBJ2-2, with no clear D. V was pared by 3 bases and J by 4 bases, with 12 bases between. CDR1 is SEHNR, CDR2 FQNEAQ, per germline (reference sequence). The CDR3 has 15 residues. In DNA form, the CDR3 reads TGTGCCAGCAGCTTTTTGATGGGCAGCACCGGGGAGCTGTTTTTT. Protein sequence: CASSFLMGSTGELFF.

The CDR3 protein is CASSVGPRMDTQYF. CDR3 bases: TGTGCCAGTAGTGTTGGGCCTCGCATGGATACGCAGTATTTT. The chain joins TRBV19 to TRBJ2-3; D not resolved. CDR3 length: 14 residues. The V end was cut by 5 bases, the J end by 6 bases, with 15 bases between. Germline-derived CDR1 and CDR2 are LNHDA and SQIVND (reference sequence).

The table lists this clone with a count of one. The gene calls are TRBV5-1 and TRBJ2-7, with D perhaps TRBD2 (6 bases). Trimming removed 5 bases at V and 2 bases at J, with 17 bases between. Germline V gene data show CDR1 as SGHRS and CDR2 as YFSETQ. The CDR3 has 15 residues. The CDR3 reads CASRSRRGNPYEQYF. The CDR3 DNA is TGCGCCAGCAGGTCCCGCCGGGGGAACCCCTACGAGCAGTACTTC.

The V and J genes are TRBV9 and TRBJ2-5, with D possibly matching TRBD1 (6 bases). The V end lost 0 bases, the J end lost 4 bases, and 10 bases lay between the germline ends. The length of the CDR3 is 14 residues. In germline, CDR1 is SGDLS, CDR2 YYNGEE. Here the CDR3 reads CASSVEAGAETQYF. The CDR3, as DNA: TGTGCCAGCAGCGTAGAGGCAGGGGCAGAGACCCAGTACTTC.

CDR3 nucleotides: TGTGCCAGCAGCTTGGGACAGGGGAACACTGAAGCTTTCTTT. Protein: CASSLGQGNTEAFF. The chain combines TRBV7-3 with TRBJ1-1; 9 bases fit TRBD1. The CDR3 length is 14 residues. J lost 1 base, V lost 3 bases, and 0 bases had no gene match. CDR1 and CDR2 (germline): SGHTA, FQGTGA.

This chain links TRBV7-2 with TRBJ2-1; 8 nucleotides align to TRBD1. Germline CDR1 SGHTA, CDR2 FQGNSA. This CDR3 spans 15 amino acids. V gave up 8 bases and J gave up 9 bases; unmatched junction bases: 15. The CDR3 here is CASLFGQGLFGEQFF. CDR3 DNA sequence: TGTGCCAGCCTCTTTGGACAGGGTTTATTTGGTGAGCAGTTCTTC.

V gene TRBV27 combines with J gene TRBJ2-7; D unclear. V lost 1 base and J 2 bases, leaving 6 bases between the germline ends. The CDR3 has 13 amino acids. Germline CDR1 MNHEY, CDR2 SMNVEV (reference sequence). The CDR3 reads CASSLYYTYEQYF. For the CDR3, the DNA is TGTGCCAGCAGTTTATACTATACCTACGAGCAGTACTTC.

The chain couples TRBV7-9 to TRBJ1-1; the D is unclear. V gave up 5 bases and J gave up 1 base, with 14 bases separating them. Germline loops: CDR1 SEHNR, CDR2 FQNEAQ (reference sequence). The CDR3 sequence is 15 residues long. The DNA of the CDR3 is TGTGCCAGCAGCCCAGGTGTCAGGCAGAACACTGAAGCTTTCTTT. This codes for CASSPGVRQNTEAFF.

The chain carries TRBV27 and TRBJ2-5, with D perhaps matching TRBD1 (6 bases). Germline values: CDR1 MNHEY, CDR2 SMNVEV (reference sequence). Deletions cut 10 bases from V and 4 bases from J, with 13 bases between. The CDR3 sequence is 12 residues long. This chain's CDR3 is CATQGLGETQYF. CDR3 nucleotide sequence: TGTGCCACACAGGGTTTAGGAGAGACCCAGTACTTC.

V usage is TRBV5-6 and J usage is TRBJ2-4; 8 bases map to TRBD1. Germline trimming cut 4 bases from V and 11 bases from J; bases unmatched to any gene: 5. The CDR3 contains 12 residues. Per the germline V gene, CDR1 is SGHDT and CDR2 is YYEEEE. This CDR3 reads CASSQGARVQYF. In DNA, the CDR3 is TGTGCCAGCAGCCAGGGGGCAAGAGTTCAGTACTTC.

The chain employs TRBV19 and TRBJ1-2; TRBD1 matches at 7 bases. The CDR3 is 16 residues long. Trimming removed 4 bases from V and 2 bases from J; junction bases left unmatched: 10. Per the germline V gene, CDR1 is LNHDA and CDR2 is SQIVND (reference sequence). For the CDR3, the DNA is TGTGCCAGTAGTACCCCTTACAGGGGACCGAACTATGGCTACACCTTC. This encodes CASSTPYRGPNYGYTF. Full variable domain (missing parts from reference TRBV19 and TRBJ1-2): DGGITQSPKYLFRKEGQNVTLSCEQNLNHDAMYWYRQDPGQGLRLIYYSQIVNDFQKGDIAEGYSVSREKKESFPLTVTSAQKNPTAFYLCASSTPYRGPNYGYTFGSGTRLTVV.

The chain links TRBV5-6 to TRBJ1-5; D is uncertain. Germline V lookup: CDR1 SGHDT, CDR2 YYEEEE. This CDR3 has 17 residues. V shed 4 bases and J shed 6 bases, with 23 bases lying between them. The CDR3 loop reads CASSLAGGRGIAQPQHF. The CDR3, as DNA: TGTGCCAGCAGCCTGGCGGGCGGCCGGGGTATTGCTCAGCCCCAGCATTTT.

The chain combines TRBV4-1 with TRBJ2-7, with TRBD1 identical over 9 bases. Germline trimming cut 1 base from V and 7 bases from J; bases unmatched to any gene: 5. This CDR3 is 14 amino acids long. CDR1 MGHRA and CDR2 YSYEKL come from the germline V gene. The CDR3 is CASSQGQGGWEQYF. CDR3 DNA sequence: TGCGCCAGCAGCCAAGGACAGGGGGGTTGGGAGCAGTACTTC.